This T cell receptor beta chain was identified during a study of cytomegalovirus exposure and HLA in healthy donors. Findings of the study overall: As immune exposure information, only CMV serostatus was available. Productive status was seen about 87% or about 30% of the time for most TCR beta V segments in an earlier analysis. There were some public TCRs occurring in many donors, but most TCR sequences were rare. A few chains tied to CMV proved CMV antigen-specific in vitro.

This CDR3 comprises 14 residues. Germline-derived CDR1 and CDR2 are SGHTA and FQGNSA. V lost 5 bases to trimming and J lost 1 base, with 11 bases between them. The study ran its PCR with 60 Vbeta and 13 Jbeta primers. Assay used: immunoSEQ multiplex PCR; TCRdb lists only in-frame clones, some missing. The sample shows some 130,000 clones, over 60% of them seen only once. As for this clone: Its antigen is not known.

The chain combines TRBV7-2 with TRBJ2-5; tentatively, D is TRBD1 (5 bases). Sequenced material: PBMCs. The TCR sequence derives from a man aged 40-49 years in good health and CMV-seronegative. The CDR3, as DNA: TGTGCCAGCAGCACCCGACAGTTCCAAGAGACCCAGTACTTC. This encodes CASSTRQFQETQYF.